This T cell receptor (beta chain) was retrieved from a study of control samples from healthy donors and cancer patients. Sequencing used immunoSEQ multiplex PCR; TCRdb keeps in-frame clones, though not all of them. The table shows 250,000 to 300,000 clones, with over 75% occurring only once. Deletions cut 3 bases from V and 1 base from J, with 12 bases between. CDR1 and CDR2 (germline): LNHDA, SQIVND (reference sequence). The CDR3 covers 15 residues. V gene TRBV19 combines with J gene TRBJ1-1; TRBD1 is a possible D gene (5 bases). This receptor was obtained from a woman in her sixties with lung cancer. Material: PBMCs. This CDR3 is CASSIIRVRNTEAFF. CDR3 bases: TGTGCCAGTAGTATTATCAGGGTGAGGAACACTGAAGCTTTCTTT.